This note documents a single T cell receptor beta chain sequence. The target antigen is unknown. Unmatched junction bases numbered 8, after V lost 1 base and J lost 5 bases. This CDR3 region has 18 residues. CDR1 MDHEN and CDR2 SYDVKM come from the germline V gene. The record originates from a study of early stage breast cancer tumors. For the study at large: About 80% of the 16 invasive tumors were ER+, PR+ and HER2-. Invasive lobular carcinomas made up about 30% of the 12 ER+/PR+/HER2- tumors. General study findings and limits: In 14 of 16 patients, blood comparison separated tumor from normal breast.

Each sample had two DNA replicates, about 0.5 ug blood or about 1.5 ug tissue. Assay used: immunoSEQ multiplex PCR; TCRdb lists only in-frame clones, some missing. The sample shows tens of thousands of clones, less than 80% of them seen only once. The chain employs TRBV28 and TRBJ2-2; 12 bases are shared with TRBD2. Sequenced: blood. This receptor was taken from a person aged 55 to 75 with breast cancer. The CDR3 reads CASSLSGLAGYQTGELFF. For the CDR3, the DNA is TGTGCCAGCAGTTTATCTGGACTAGCGGGATATCAGACCGGGGAGCTGTTTTTT.